Following are 27 T cell receptor beta chains from one sample sequenced in a study of beta chain features in type 1 diabetes. Findings and limits, study-wide: TCRB CDR3s were moderately but significantly shorter in Type 1 diabetes patients in all four CD4+ subsets.

The study reverse transcribed the entire isolated RNA, so it sequenced expressed TCRB transcripts. Assay: immunoSEQ multiplex PCR; the TCRdb copy retains only in-frame clones and omits some. The table has 500,000 to 850,000 clones, around 15% seen once; the top ten hold just under 0.04%. Their antigens are not known. Input material: naive CD4+ T cells from blood. The origin of the receptors is a man between 18 and 35 years old with type 1 diabetes.

There are a few counts of this clone. The chain recombines TRBV5-8 with TRBJ2-1; TRBD1 is a possible D gene (5 bases). V lost 4 bases and J lost 9, with 11 bases in between. Germline CDR1 reads SGHTS; CDR2 reads YDEGEE. This CDR3 spans 12 amino acids. CDR3 in DNA: TGTGCCAGCAGCCACCAGGGTATTGAGCAGTTCTTC. This encodes CASSHQGIEQFF.

The V and J genes are TRBV30 and TRBJ2-5; D is unresolved. The V gene's germline CDR1 is GTSNPN and CDR2 SVGIG (reference sequence). The CDR3 has 14 residues. Trimming cost V 2 bases and J 4 bases, with 14 bases left between them. The DNA of the CDR3 is TGTGCCTGGAGTCCCCAATGGGTAGGAGAGACCCAGTACTTC. Translation gives CAWSPQWVGETQYF.

This clone was detected a few times. This chain uses TRBV9 with TRBJ1-1, with TRBD1 as a possible D gene (6 bases). Trimming cost V 4 bases and J 7 bases, with 14 bases left between them. CDR1 and CDR2 (germline): SGDLS, YYNGEE. The CDR3 is 13 amino acids. DNA of the CDR3: TGTGCCAGCAGCCAGGGGTTCCTGGGTGAAGCTTTCTTT. As protein: CASSQGFLGEAFF.

This clone has only a few counts. The genes are TRBV4-1 and TRBJ1-1; D might be TRBD1 (6 bases). The germline CDR1 and CDR2 sequences are MGHRA and YSYEKL. Between the trimmed V and J ends, which lost 0 bases and 3 bases, there was a span of 11 bases. This CDR3 is built from 15 residues. The DNA for the CDR3 is TGCGCCAGCAGCCAAGATTCCAGGGGCCACACTGAAGCTTTCTTT. The encoded protein is CASSQDSRGHTEAFF.

The sample holds one count of this clone. This rearrangement joins TRBV30 to TRBJ1-3, with a possible D match to TRBD1 (5 bases). V shed 0 bases and J shed 7 bases, with 13 bases lying between them. This CDR3 spans 14 amino acids. Looked up from germline, CDR1 is GTSNPN and CDR2 is SVGIG (reference sequence). The CDR3 DNA sequence: TGTGCCTGGAGTGTACAGGCAGGGTCGAACACCATATATTTT. This codes for CAWSVQAGSNTIYF.

The CDR3 protein is CASSFRQGVYEQYF. CDR3 in DNA: TGTGCCAGCAGTTTCCGACAGGGCGTGTACGAGCAGTACTTC. The V and J genes are TRBV6-6 and TRBJ2-7; 7 bases match TRBD1. This CDR3 has 14 amino acids. Trimming at V came to 4 bases and at J to 4 bases, leaving 7 bases not matched to a gene. The germline gives CDR1 MNHNY, CDR2 SVGAGI (reference sequence).

The V call is TRBV12-5, the J call TRBJ1-1, with D possibly being TRBD1 (5 bases). The V gene's germline CDR1 is LGHNT and CDR2 FRNRAP. Trimming took off 4 bases at V and 2 bases at J, with 14 bases between the two ends. This CDR3 contains 15 residues. The CDR3 DNA reads as TGTGCTAGTGGTTCCGACAGTGCCTACAACACTGAAGCTTTCTTT. Translated: CASGSDSAYNTEAFF.

The CDR3 DNA is TGTGCCAGCAGGATAGACAGACCCTACGAGCAGTACTTC. It yields the protein CASRIDRPYEQYF. V gene TRBV2 combines with J gene TRBJ2-7; TRBD1 is a possible D gene (5 bases). The ends were cut back, 6 bases at V and 2 bases at J, with 11 bases in the middle. The CDR3 runs to 13 residues. Looked up from germline, CDR1 is SNHLY and CDR2 is FYNNEI.

The V call is TRBV29-1, the J call TRBJ1-5; a weak D match, TRBD1 (6 bases). Deletions cut 6 bases from V and 5 bases from J, with 14 bases between. Germline V CDR1 and CDR2: SQVTM, ANQGSEA. The CDR3 contains 13 residues. CDR3 coding DNA: TGCAGCGTAGGTTCAGGGGAGGATCAGCCCCAGCATTTT. Protein sequence: CSVGSGEDQPQHF.

The J gene is TRBJ1-1, the V gene TRBV9, with a possible D match to TRBD1 (5 bases). The germline gives CDR1 SGDLS, CDR2 YYNGEE. The CDR3 runs 16 residues. The ends were cut back, 0 bases at V and 3 bases at J, with 15 bases in the middle. CDR3 nucleotides: TGTGCCAGCAGCGTAGCTCGCGTCAGGGAAGACACTGAAGCTTTCTTT. It yields the protein CASSVARVREDTEAFF.

CDR3 sequence (DNA): TGTGCCAGCAGCTTGGAGACAGGGGAGAACTATGGCTACACCTTC. Encoded protein: CASSLETGENYGYTF. The chain couples TRBV5-4 to TRBJ1-2; the match to TRBD1 covers 8 bases. V was clipped by 0 bases and J by 2 bases; unmatched bases: 3. The CDR3 length is 15 residues. Germline lookup yields CDR1 SGHNT and CDR2 YYREEE (reference sequence).

The chain carries TRBV9 and TRBJ2-1, with 10 bases that match TRBD1. The CDR3 totals 16 residues. Losses at the gene ends were 3 bases for V and 3 bases for J; bases not matched to a gene: 6. The germline CDR1 and CDR2 sequences are SGDLS and YYNGEE. The CDR3 bases are TGTGCCAGCAGCGGTCACGACAGGGGGCTCTACAATGAGCAGTTCTTC. Translated: CASSGHDRGLYNEQFF.

This clone was recorded a few times. The V call is TRBV18, the J call TRBJ2-7, with 9 bases fitting TRBD1. V was pared by 5 bases and J by 1 base, with 9 bases of the junction left unmatched. From germline, CDR1 is KGHSH and CDR2 LQKENI. The CDR3 runs 16 residues. As DNA, the CDR3 is TGTGCCAGCTCAGCGAACCGGGACAGGGAATCCTACGAGCAGTACTTC. It specifies CASSANRDRESYEQYF.

Of note for this clone: The same CDR3 is also encoded by other DNA sequences in this sample. This rearrangement joins TRBV7-3 to TRBJ1-1; 9 bases are a match to TRBD1. Germline values: CDR1 SGHTA, CDR2 FQGTGA. This CDR3 region has 13 residues. The ends lost 2 bases at V and 5 bases at J; junction bases unmatched: 0. The CDR3 reads CASSLGQGTEAFF. The DNA for the CDR3 is TGTGCCAGCAGCTTAGGACAGGGGACTGAAGCTTTCTTT.

There are a few counts of this clone. The V call is TRBV10-3, the J call TRBJ2-5; a possible D gene is TRBD1 (5 bases). Trimming shortened V by 3 bases and J by 1 base, and 15 bases separated the two germline ends. This CDR3 has 16 residues. CDR1 ENHRY and CDR2 SYGVKD come from the germline V gene. CDR3 loop: CAISDGLGRAQETQYF. Here the CDR3 DNA reads TGTGCCATCAGTGACGGTCTCGGCAGGGCCCAAGAGACCCAGTACTTC.

The chain combines TRBV23-1 with TRBJ2-7; D remains ambiguous. TRBV23-1 is treated as an ORF (open reading frame) with a function not yet certain. The CDR3 is 12 amino acids. Between the trimmed V and J ends, which lost 7 bases and 11 bases, there was a span of 18 bases. The CDR3 nucleotides read TGCGCCAGCACCTCGCGGACCTCAAAGGAGTACTTC. This codes for CASTSRTSKEYF.

The J gene is TRBJ1-1, the V gene TRBV9; D is ambiguous. Per the germline V gene, CDR1 is SGDLS and CDR2 is YYNGEE. With 1 base removed from V and 7 bases from J, the gap between germline ends came to 11 bases. The CDR3 covers 13 residues. The CDR3 here is CASSVSRPLEAFF. CDR3 nucleotides: TGTGCCAGCAGCGTATCACGCCCCCTTGAAGCTTTCTTT. Based on the CDR3 plus reference TRBV9 and TRBJ1-1, the full variable domain is DSGVTQTPKHLITATGQRVTLRCSPRSGDLSVYWYQQSLDQGLQFLIQYYNGEERAKGNILERFSAQQFPDLHSELNLSSLELGDSALYFCASSVSRPLEAFFGQGTRLTVV.

This chain uses TRBV7-2 with TRBJ2-7; D gene uncertain. The CDR3 covers 16 residues. CDR1 and CDR2 from the germline V gene are SGHTA and FQGNSA. V dropped 3 bases and J dropped 0 bases, with 15 bases sitting between them. The CDR3 sequence is CASSFLGGITSYEQYF. CDR3 in DNA: TGTGCCAGCAGCTTCCTAGGTGGAATCACCTCCTACGAGCAGTACTTC.

The chain joins TRBV30 to TRBJ2-7, with 7 bases matching TRBD1. Germline assignment: CDR1 GTSNPN and CDR2 SVGIG (reference sequence). Trimming at V came to 3 bases and at J to 4 bases, leaving 6 bases not matched to a gene. This CDR3 is built from 13 residues. The CDR3 loop is CAWRQDRSYEQYF. The CDR3 bases are TGTGCCTGGAGGCAGGACAGGAGTTACGAGCAGTACTTC.

J is TRBJ1-5 and V is TRBV6-5; D unclear. The ends were cut back, 4 bases at V and 8 bases at J, with 12 bases in the middle. The length of the CDR3 is 13 residues. Germline loops: CDR1 MNHEY, CDR2 SVGAGI. The CDR3 protein is CASSWRPGEPQHF. The CDR3 coding sequence is TGTGCCAGCAGTTGGCGCCCCGGGGAGCCCCAGCATTTT.

This chain's CDR3 is CASSLGQGTNYGYTF. CDR3 in DNA: TGTGCCAGCAGCTTAGGCCAGGGGACTAACTATGGCTACACCTTC. The V gene is TRBV13, the J gene TRBJ1-2, with a weak D call TRBD1 (6 bases). Germline assignment: CDR1 PRHDT and CDR2 FYEKMQ (reference sequence). The V end lost 0 bases, the J end lost 0 bases, and 8 bases lay between the germline ends. The CDR3 length is 15 residues. The full variable domain, its missing parts supplied by reference TRBV13 and TRBJ1-2, is AAGVIQSPRHLIKEKRETATLKCYPIPRHDTVYWYQQGPGQDPQFLISFYEKMQSDKGSIPDRFSAQQFSDYHSELNMSSLELGDSALYFCASSLGQGTNYGYTFGSGTRLTVV.

V gene TRBV28 combines with J gene TRBJ2-7; D is unclear. This CDR3 region has 16 residues. Trimming cost V 7 bases and J 6 bases, with 25 bases left between them. Germline-derived CDR1 and CDR2 are MDHEN and SYDVKM. The CDR3 is CASNIFTGLLSGEQYF. The CDR3 DNA follows: TGTGCCAGCAACATCTTTACCGGCCTCTTAAGTGGCGAGCAGTACTTC. The entire variable domain, with the rest obtained from reference TRBV28 and TRBJ2-7, is as follows: DVKVTQSSRYLVKRTGEKVFLECVQDMDHENMFWYRQDPGLGLRLIYFSYDVKMKEKGDIPEGYSVSREKKERFSLILESASTNQTSMYLCASNIFTGLLSGEQYFGPGTRLTVT.

About this clone: Other DNA sequences of this sample code for an identical CDR3. The V gene is TRBV30, the J gene TRBJ2-7; TRBD2 is a possible D gene (6 bases). The V and J ends lost 0 bases and 3 bases respectively, with 12 bases between them. Per the germline V gene, CDR1 is GTSNPN and CDR2 is SVGIG (reference sequence). This CDR3 spans 14 amino acids. Here the CDR3 reads CAWSVGGSSYEQYF. The CDR3 DNA reads as TGTGCCTGGAGTGTTGGGGGGAGCAGCTACGAGCAGTACTTC.

This clone was recorded a few times. The chain joins TRBV10-3 to TRBJ2-7; D may correspond to TRBD1 or TRBD2 (6 bases each). Trimming took off 4 bases at V and 0 bases at J, with 10 bases between the two ends. CDR1 and CDR2 from the germline V gene are ENHRY and SYGVKD. The CDR3 length is 14 residues. DNA of the CDR3: TGTGCCATCAGTGTAGGGGGGAGCTCCTACGAGCAGTACTTC. Residues: CAISVGGSSYEQYF.

The chain uses TRBV7-2 and TRBJ1-5, with D uncertain. The germline V gene encodes CDR1 SGHTA and CDR2 FQGNSA. Trimming took off 1 base at V and 9 bases at J, with 13 bases between the two ends. The CDR3 is 14 residues long. The CDR3 DNA follows: TGTGCCAGCAGCTTAGTCCCCCAATCGTGGCCCCAGCATTTT. Residues: CASSLVPQSWPQHF.

This clone has just a few counts. The rearrangement links TRBV5-1 to TRBJ2-5; no clear D gene. Germline lookup yields CDR1 SGHRS and CDR2 YFSETQ. The CDR3 loop spans 12 amino acids. V dropped 4 bases and J dropped 5 bases, with 9 bases sitting between them. The CDR3 spells CASSVVQETQYF. The CDR3 DNA reads as TGCGCCAGCAGCGTAGTGCAGGAGACCCAGTACTTC.

This clone was seen only a few times. Other DNA sequences within the sample encode an identical CDR3. This chain uses TRBV29-1 with TRBJ1-5; 11 bases align to TRBD1. Germline CDR1 SQVTM, CDR2 ANQGSEA. Trimming cost V 7 bases and J 2 bases; bases outside gene matches: 1. The CDR3 runs to 13 residues. The CDR3 bases are TGCAGCGGGGGACAGGGGGGCAATCAGCCCCAGCATTTT. Encoded protein: CSGGQGGNQPQHF. Full variable domain (remainder filled in from reference TRBV29-1 and TRBJ1-5): SAVISQKPSRDICQRGTSLTIQCQVDSQVTMMFWYRQQPGQSLTLIATANQGSEATYESGFVIDKFPISRPNLTFSTLTVSNMSPEDSSIYLCSGGQGGNQPQHFGDGTRLSIL.